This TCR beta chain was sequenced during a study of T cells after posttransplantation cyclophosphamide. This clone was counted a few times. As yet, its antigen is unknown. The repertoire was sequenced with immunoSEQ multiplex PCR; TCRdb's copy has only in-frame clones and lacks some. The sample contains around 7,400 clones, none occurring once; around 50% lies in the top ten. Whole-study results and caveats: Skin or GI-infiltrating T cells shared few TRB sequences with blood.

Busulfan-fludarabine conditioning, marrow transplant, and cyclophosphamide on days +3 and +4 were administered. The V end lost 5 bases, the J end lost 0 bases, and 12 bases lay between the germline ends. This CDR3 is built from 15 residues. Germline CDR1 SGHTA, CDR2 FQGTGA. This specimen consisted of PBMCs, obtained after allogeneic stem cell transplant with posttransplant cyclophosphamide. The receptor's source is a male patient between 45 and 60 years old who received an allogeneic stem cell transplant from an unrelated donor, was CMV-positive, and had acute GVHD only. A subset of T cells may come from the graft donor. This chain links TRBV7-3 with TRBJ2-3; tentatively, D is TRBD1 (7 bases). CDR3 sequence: CASSRQGGSTDTQYF. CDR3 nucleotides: TGTGCCAGCAGCCGTCAGGGGGGTAGCACAGATACGCAGTATTTT.